The T cell receptor beta chain described here comes from a study of cytomegalovirus exposure and HLA in healthy donors. CDR3 size: 22 residues. V dropped 0 bases and J dropped 1; count of bases not matched to a gene: 18. Germline V CDR1 and CDR2: MNHNS, SASEGT. PCR amplification relied on 60 Vbeta primers (plus 13 Jbeta primers). Data came from immunoSEQ multiplex PCR; TCRdb stores just in-frame clones and leaves some out. The top ten hold about 3% of the sample, which has 55,000 or so clones, about 73% seen once. Study results and limitations: There were some V segments, including TRBV6-2 and TRBV6-3, excluded as indistinguishable.

Concerning this clone: The antigen remains unidentified.

The origin of this receptor is a man aged 18-30 years in good health and CMV-seronegative. J is TRBJ2-5 and V is TRBV6-1; 12 positions match TRBD2. Sequencing was carried out using PBMCs. CDR3 sequence (DNA): TGTGCCAGCAGTGAAGCCCCCCCCACTAGCGGGAGGACCCCGGGGGGCCAAGAGACCCAGTACTTC. Protein product: CASSEAPPTSGRTPGGQETQYF.